This T cell receptor beta chain emerged from a study of shared clonotypes between healthy human individuals. The CDR3 has 13 amino acids. Trimming shortened V by 2 bases and J by 0 bases, and 8 bases separated the two germline ends. Germline V gene lookup returns CDR1 GTSNPN and CDR2 SVGIG (reference sequence). Naivety among CD8 cells was defined by CD45RO negativity and positive CCR7 selection, thereby excluding terminally differentiated effector memory CD45RA+ cells. The protocol was immunoSEQ multiplex PCR, while the TCRdb copy is restricted to in-frame clones and leaves out a portion. Here the sample spans roughly 890,000 clones, 80% to 95% being singletons.

This clonotype was sampled from a man aged 25 to 45 in good health. Sequenced: naive CD8+ T cells sorted from blood. The chain recombines TRBV30 with TRBJ2-7; the D is unclear. This CDR3 reads CAWSPAISYEQYF. CDR3 sequence (DNA): TGTGCCTGGAGTCCGGCTATCTCCTACGAGCAGTACTTC. Variable domain in full (rest from reference TRBV30 and TRBJ2-7): SQTIHQWPATLVQPVGSPLSLECTVEGTSNPNLYWYRQAAGRGLQLLFYSVGIGQISSEVPQNLSASRPQDRQFILSSKKLLLSDSGFYLCAWSPAISYEQYFGPGTRLTVT.